These 18 T cell receptor beta chains came from one sample sequenced in a study of T cell responses to AZD1222 COVID-19 vaccine. Only in-frame clones appear in the TCRdb table, and some are missing; sequencing was by immunoSEQ multiplex PCR. The table includes 80,000 or so clones, 90% detected once. The sequenced sample was peripheral blood, obtained on day 0 of AZD1222 vaccination. The receptors shown here come from an adult in good health.

The CDR3 reads CASTPMVGTQPQHF. CDR3 coding DNA: TGTGCCAGTACCCCCATGGTCGGGACCCAGCCCCAGCATTTT. V is TRBV19 and J is TRBJ1-5; D may be TRBD1 (5 bases). The germline V gene encodes CDR1 LNHDA and CDR2 SQIVND (reference sequence). V lost 7 bases and J lost 7, with 17 bases in between. This CDR3 region has 14 residues.

The V call is TRBV11-2, the J call TRBJ1-2, with 7 bases identical to TRBD1. This CDR3 comprises 15 residues. V lost 0 bases, J lost 0 bases, and 1 base stayed unmatched. CDR1 is SGHAT, CDR2 FQNNGV, per germline. The CDR3 nucleotides read TGTGCCAGCAGCTTAGAAAGGGGGCCTAACTATGGCTACACCTTC. This codes for CASSLERGPNYGYTF.

This sequence joins TRBV27 and TRBJ2-7; the match to TRBD1 covers 9 bases. The J segment lost 3 bases and the V segment lost 0 bases, leaving 3 bases of the junction unmatched. The CDR3 covers 15 residues. CDR1 is MNHEY, CDR2 SMNVEV, per germline (reference sequence). The CDR3 coding sequence is TGTGCCAGCAGTTTATCGAGGGGACAGGGCTACGAGCAGTACTTC. Its translation: CASSLSRGQGYEQYF.

The rearrangement links TRBV28 to TRBJ1-2, with 8 bases matching TRBD1. Germline V lookup: CDR1 MDHEN, CDR2 SYDVKM. Trimming removed 7 bases from V and 8 bases from J; junction bases left unmatched: 18. This CDR3 is built from 16 residues. CDR3 nucleotide sequence: TGTGCCAGCAACCCCGCCGGGACAGGATCTTCGAGAGGCTACACCTTC. Translating gives CASNPAGTGSSRGYTF.

The chain has TRBV10-3 and TRBJ2-7, with D possibly being TRBD1 or TRBD2 (6 bases each). There are 13 residues in the CDR3. CDR1 and CDR2 (germline): ENHRY, SYGVKD. Trimming removed 2 bases from V and 3 bases from J, with 8 bases in between. The CDR3 bases are TGTGCCATCAGTGAGAGGGGGGTCTACGAGCAGTACTTC. The encoded protein is CAISERGVYEQYF.

The rearrangement links TRBV25-1 to TRBJ1-6; D is perhaps TRBD1 (5 bases). Trimming left V 0 bases short and J 4 bases short, with 13 bases between. This CDR3 is 17 amino acids long. Germline CDR1 reads MGHDK; CDR2 reads SYGVNS. The CDR3 sequence: CASSEYRGAEYNSPLHF. The CDR3 DNA follows: TGTGCCAGCAGTGAATATCGTGGGGCCGAATATAATTCACCCCTCCACTTT.

This chain links TRBV6-5 with TRBJ2-5; TRBD2 aligns across 7 bases. Trimming took 8 bases from V and 4 from J; bases not matched to a gene: 4. This CDR3 comprises 12 residues. Germline CDR1 and CDR2: MNHEY and SVGAGI. CDR3 nucleotide sequence: TGTGCCAGCGGGTGGGAGGGAGAGACCCAGTACTTC. This encodes CASGWEGETQYF.

The chain has TRBV18 and TRBJ2-7; 9 bases line up with TRBD1. CDR3 length: 15 residues. Trimming removed 3 bases from V and 1 base from J; junction bases left unmatched: 4. Germline values: CDR1 KGHSH, CDR2 LQKENI. This CDR3 is CASSPGQGPSYEQYF. In DNA, the CDR3 is TGTGCCAGCTCACCGGGACAGGGACCGTCCTACGAGCAGTACTTC.

The J gene is TRBJ2-3, the V gene TRBV11-2, with D possibly being TRBD1 (5 bases). V lost 8 bases and J 6 bases, leaving 9 bases between the germline ends. The CDR3 contains 11 residues. CDR1 is SGHAT and CDR2 is FQNNGV in the germline V gene. CDR3 in DNA: TGTGCCAGCCGATCAGGGGATACGCAGTATTTT. Encoded protein: CASRSGDTQYF.

The gene calls are TRBV6-8 and TRBJ2-6, with D perhaps TRBD2 (5 bases). V gave up 7 bases and J gave up 0 bases, with 7 bases separating them. This CDR3 has 14 amino acids. CDR1 is MNHGY, CDR2 SAAAGT, per germline. CDR3 loop: CASKRDSGANVLTF. CDR3 coding DNA: TGTGCCAGCAAGAGGGACTCTGGGGCCAACGTCCTGACTTTC.

The gene calls are TRBV18 and TRBJ1-5; D unresolved. V was clipped by 6 bases and J by 5 bases, with 17 bases between them. In germline, CDR1 is KGHSH, CDR2 LQKENI. This CDR3 contains 15 residues. CDR3 in DNA: TGTGCCAGCTCCCTAGGGCATTCAGAGGATCAGCCCCAGCATTTT. Protein product: CASSLGHSEDQPQHF.

The chain employs TRBV6-6 and TRBJ1-5; 7 nucleotides agree with TRBD1. Per the germline V gene, CDR1 is MNHNY and CDR2 is SVGAGI (reference sequence). This CDR3 region has 14 residues. With 3 bases clipped from V and 5 bases from J, the junction kept 4 bases outside the gene matches. CDR3 coding DNA: TGTGCCAGCAGTTATACAGGGGCTTATCAGCCCCAGCATTTT. This encodes CASSYTGAYQPQHF.

This chain joins TRBV19 and TRBJ1-1; maybe TRBD1 (5 bases). V lost 2 bases, J lost 1 base, and 23 bases lay in between. The CDR3 consists of 19 residues. In germline, CDR1 is LNHDA, CDR2 SQIVND (reference sequence). This CDR3 is CASSIIRFSGGRRNTEAFF. The CDR3 DNA reads as TGTGCCAGTAGTATAATAAGATTTTCGGGGGGGAGAAGGAACACTGAAGCTTTCTTT.

This chain uses TRBV5-1 with TRBJ1-1, with TRBD1 as a possible D gene (5 bases). The CDR3 consists of 13 residues. V was cut by 5 bases and J by 1 base, with 9 bases left in between. Germline values: CDR1 SGHRS, CDR2 YFSETQ. CDR3 region: CASRGLRNTEAFF. The CDR3 region has the DNA TGCGCCAGCAGGGGGCTCAGGAACACTGAAGCTTTCTTT.

This clone came up a few times. The chain employs TRBV5-4 and TRBJ1-2; D is perhaps TRBD1 (6 bases). The CDR3 is 12 amino acids. Trimming took 4 bases from V and 8 from J, leaving 12 bases between them. The germline V gene has CDR1 SGHNT and CDR2 YYREEE (reference sequence). The CDR3 protein is CASSRGWEGYTF. CDR3 nucleotides: TGTGCCAGCAGCAGGGGGTGGGAGGGCTACACCTTC.

Comment on this clone: One end of the junction is discordant with germline, which a read error may explain. J is TRBJ2-2 and V is TRBV28, with a tentative D call TRBD2 (6 bases). CDR3 length equals 14 residues. Germline values: CDR1 MDHEN, CDR2 SYDVKM. CDR3 sequence: CAPPRRENSGELFF. In DNA, the CDR3 is TGTGCCCCCCCGAGGAGGGAGAACTCCGGGGAGCTGTTTTTT.

This chain joins TRBV5-4 and TRBJ2-5; D may be TRBD1 or TRBD2 (5 bases each). The V and J ends lost 0 bases and 2 bases respectively, with 17 bases between them. CDR1 and CDR2 (germline): SGHNT, YYREEE (reference sequence). CDR3 length equals 17 residues. CDR3 sequence (DNA): TGTGCCAGCAGCTTGGCAGGTAGGCTGAGGGGACAAGAGACCCAGTACTTC. Amino acid sequence: CASSLAGRLRGQETQYF.

The chain joins TRBV5-1 to TRBJ1-4, with 10 bases identical to TRBD1. Germline CDR1 and CDR2: SGHRS and YFSETQ. V lost 1 base, J lost 8 bases, and 5 bases stayed unmatched. This CDR3 has 15 amino acids. The CDR3 nucleotides are TGCGCCAGCAGCTTGCCCGGGACAGGGGAGGAAAAACTGTTTTTT. Amino acid sequence: CASSLPGTGEEKLFF.